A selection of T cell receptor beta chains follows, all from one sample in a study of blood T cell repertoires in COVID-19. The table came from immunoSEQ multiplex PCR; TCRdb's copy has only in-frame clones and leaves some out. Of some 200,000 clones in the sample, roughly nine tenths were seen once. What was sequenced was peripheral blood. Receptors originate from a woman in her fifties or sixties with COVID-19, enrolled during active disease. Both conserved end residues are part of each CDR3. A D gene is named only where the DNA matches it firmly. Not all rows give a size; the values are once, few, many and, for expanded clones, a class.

DNA: TGTGCCAGCAGCCGTATAGCGGGAGAGGAGCAGTACTTC
CDR3: CASSRIAGEEQYF
D: TRBD2
size: once
V: TRBV5-6
J: TRBJ2-7

DNA: TGTGCGACTTCGTGGGACAGGGGATACGATACGCAGTATTTT
CDR3: CATSWDRGYDTQYF
D: TRBD1
size: NA
V: TRBV5-6
J: TRBJ2-3

DNA: TGTGCCAGCAGCCAAAACTCAGGGTATCAGCCCCAGCATTTT
CDR3: CASSQNSGYQPQHF
D: NA
size: NA
V: TRBV7-9
J: TRBJ1-5

DNA: TGTGCCAGCTCACCACCGAGGACAGGGGGCCCCAGCTATGGCTACACCTTC
CDR3: CASSPPRTGGPSYGYTF
D: TRBD1
size: NA
V: TRBV18
J: TRBJ1-2

DNA: TGTGCCTGGACCAGGGGACTAGTTAGCGAGCAGTACTTC
CDR3: CAWTRGLVSEQYF
D: TRBD2
size: NA
V: TRBV30
J: TRBJ2-7

DNA: TGTGCCAGCAGCCTGACCGGGACTGCGGGGGAGACCCAGTACTTC
CDR3: CASSLTGTAGETQYF
D: NA
size: NA
V: TRBV7-2
J: TRBJ2-5

DNA: TGTGCCAGCAGTTTATCGCCGGTTGGCAGGGGACATGGCTACACCTTC
CDR3: CASSLSPVGRGHGYTF
D: NA
size: NA
V: TRBV27
J: TRBJ1-2

DNA: TGTGCCAGCTCACCGAGGCCACTTCAGCCCCAGCATTTT
CDR3: CASSPRPLQPQHF
D: NA
size: many
V: TRBV18
J: TRBJ1-5

DNA: TGTGCCATCTCAGATACGCAGTATTTT
CDR3: CAISDTQYF
D: NA
size: NA
V: TRBV2
J: TRBJ2-3

DNA: TGTGCCAGCAGCCACCAGGGTGGAGAGACCCAGTACTTC
CDR3: CASSHQGGETQYF
D: NA
size: NA
V: TRBV14
J: TRBJ2-5

DNA: TGTGCCAGCACTAGGGACAGGGGTCATTCACCCCTCCACTTT
CDR3: CASTRDRGHSPLHF
D: TRBD1
size: NA
V: TRBV6-5
J: TRBJ1-6

DNA: TGTGCCAGCAGCGTAGGAACAGGGGGCGGCGAGCAGTACTTC
CDR3: CASSVGTGGGEQYF
D: TRBD1
size: NA
V: TRBV9
J: TRBJ2-7

DNA: TGTGCCTGGAGTGAACGGAACAGGGGCTACGAGCAGTACTTC
CDR3: CAWSERNRGYEQYF
D: TRBD1
size: NA
V: TRBV30
J: TRBJ2-7

DNA: TGTGCCAGCAGCTTGACCCCACTAGCGGGCACTGAAGCTTTCTTT
CDR3: CASSLTPLAGTEAFF
D: NA
size: NA
V: TRBV5-5
J: TRBJ1-1

DNA: TGTGCCAGCAGCGACAGCCCGGCGGGTGAAAAACTGTTTTTT
CDR3: CASSDSPAGEKLFF
D: NA
size: NA
V: TRBV9
J: TRBJ1-4

DNA: TGTGCCAGCAGTTACTCGAGGCGGGGTTGGACTGAAGCTTTCTTT
CDR3: CASSYSRRGWTEAFF
D: NA
size: NA
V: TRBV6-5
J: TRBJ1-1

DNA: TGTGCCAGCAGTGAGGGTCCCTTTCAGCCCCAGCATTTT
CDR3: CASSEGPFQPQHF
D: NA
size: NA
V: TRBV6-6
J: TRBJ1-5

DNA: TGCGCCAGCAGTCGAGGACAGGGCGATGAAAAACTGTTTTTT
CDR3: CASSRGQGDEKLFF
D: TRBD1
size: few
V: TRBV5-1
J: TRBJ1-4

DNA: TGTGCCAGCTCACCACGCGGTGACAACTATGGCTACACCTTC
CDR3: CASSPRGDNYGYTF
D: NA
size: NA
V: TRBV18
J: TRBJ1-2

DNA: TGTGCCAGCAGTTTATCTGTTCTAGCGGGACAAGAGACCCAGTACTTC
CDR3: CASSLSVLAGQETQYF
D: TRBD2
size: NA
V: TRBV28
J: TRBJ2-5

DNA: TGCGCCAGCAGCCAAGACGGAGACAGCTTTTATAGCAATCAGCCCCAGCATTTT
CDR3: CASSQDGDSFYSNQPQHF
D: NA
size: NA
V: TRBV4-1
J: TRBJ1-5

DNA: TGTGCCAGCAGTCCTCCGACAGGGGGGAACACCGGGGAGCTGTTTTTT
CDR3: CASSPPTGGNTGELFF
D: TRBD1
size: NA
V: TRBV6-6
J: TRBJ2-2

DNA: TGTGCCAGTAGTATTTCAGCTCTTCGCAGGGTCAGAACTGAAGCTTTCTTT
CDR3: CASSISALRRVRTEAFF
D: NA
size: NA
V: TRBV19
J: TRBJ1-1

DNA: TGTGCCAGCAGCCCCCTGGGCCGCAGTCTCTATGGCTACACCTTC
CDR3: CASSPLGRSLYGYTF
D: NA
size: NA
V: TRBV7-9
J: TRBJ1-2

DNA: TGTGCCTGGAGTGTATCCGCGGATGAAGCTTTCTTT
CDR3: CAWSVSADEAFF
D: NA
size: NA
V: TRBV30
J: TRBJ1-1

DNA: TGTGCCAGCAGTGGTGGGACTTCGCGAAACACCATATATTTT
CDR3: CASSGGTSRNTIYF
D: NA
size: NA
V: TRBV25-1
J: TRBJ1-3

DNA: TGTGCCAGCAGTGAGGAGGGCTATGGCTACACCTTC
CDR3: CASSEEGYGYTF
D: NA
size: few
V: TRBV2
J: TRBJ1-2

DNA: TGTGCCAGCAGCCAAGGCGAAGGGGCTATCTATGGCTACACCTTC
CDR3: CASSQGEGAIYGYTF
D: NA
size: few
V: TRBV4-2
J: TRBJ1-2

DNA: TGTGCCAGCAGTCCGAGGCCCGGGACTGACTCCTACGAGCAGTACTTC
CDR3: CASSPRPGTDSYEQYF
D: NA
size: NA
V: TRBV25-1
J: TRBJ2-7

DNA: TGTGCCAGCAGTCAACATGACGAGCAGTACTTC
CDR3: CASSQHDEQYF
D: NA
size: NA
V: TRBV6-5
J: TRBJ2-7

DNA: TGTGCCTGGAGTGTACGGTACGAGCAGTACTTC
CDR3: CAWSVRYEQYF
D: NA
size: NA
V: TRBV30
J: TRBJ2-7

DNA: TGTGCCAGCAGCCAAGGAGAGGTAAACTATGGCTACACCTTC
CDR3: CASSQGEVNYGYTF
D: NA
size: once
V: TRBV7-2
J: TRBJ1-2

DNA: TGTGCCAGCAGCTTAGTGGTTGGCAGCTCCTACGAGCAGTACTTC
CDR3: CASSLVVGSSYEQYF
D: NA
size: NA
V: TRBV7-9
J: TRBJ2-7

DNA: TGTGCCAGCAGCTGGAGGGCAACTAATGAAAAACTGTTTTTT
CDR3: CASSWRATNEKLFF
D: NA
size: NA
V: TRBV9
J: TRBJ1-4

DNA: TGTGCCAGCAGCCCAAGACCCGTCCAGGGGGCGATGATTGGCACTGAAGCTTTCTTT
CDR3: CASSPRPVQGAMIGTEAFF
D: TRBD1
size: NA
V: TRBV3-1/TRBV3-2
J: TRBJ1-1

DNA: TGCGCCAGCAGCTCAGGACAAGGCACCGGGGAGCTGTTTTTT
CDR3: CASSSGQGTGELFF
D: NA
size: many
V: TRBV5-1
J: TRBJ2-2

DNA: TGCGCCAGCAGCCAAGTTCTAGGTAGCGAGCTTTACAATGAGCAGTTCTTC
CDR3: CASSQVLGSELYNEQFF
D: NA
size: once
V: TRBV4-1
J: TRBJ2-1

DNA: TGTGCCAGTAGTCCCTCGACTAGCGGGTACAATGAGCAGTTCTTC
CDR3: CASSPSTSGYNEQFF
D: TRBD2
size: NA
V: TRBV19
J: TRBJ2-1

DNA: TGTGCCTGGAGTGAGGACAGGGCGACCGAGCAGTACTTC
CDR3: CAWSEDRATEQYF
D: TRBD1
size: NA
V: TRBV30
J: TRBJ2-7

DNA: TGTGCCAGCTCACGGCTCGGGACAGGGGATTTCTCTGGGGCCAACGTCCTGACTTTC
CDR3: CASSRLGTGDFSGANVLTF
D: TRBD1
size: NA
V: TRBV18
J: TRBJ2-6

DNA: TGTGCCAGCAGCGTATACCCGGGACACACCTTCGAGCAGTACTTC
CDR3: CASSVYPGHTFEQYF
D: NA
size: NA
V: TRBV9
J: TRBJ2-7

DNA: TGTGCCAGCAGCATGGGACAGGGGGAAAAACTGTTTTTT
CDR3: CASSMGQGEKLFF
D: TRBD1
size: NA
V: TRBV7-9
J: TRBJ1-4

DNA: TGTGCCTGGAGTGCTGGGACAGGGGGGACTGAAGCTTTCTTT
CDR3: CAWSAGTGGTEAFF
D: TRBD1
size: NA
V: TRBV30
J: TRBJ1-1

DNA: TGTGCCAGCAGTTTGGTTTCGGCTGAAGCTTTCTTT
CDR3: CASSLVSAEAFF
D: NA
size: NA
V: TRBV12-3/TRBV12-4
J: TRBJ1-1

DNA: TGTGCCAGCACGCTACAGGGGGCTGTAGATGAAAAACTGTTTTTT
CDR3: CASTLQGAVDEKLFF
D: TRBD1
size: NA
V: TRBV11-2
J: TRBJ1-4

DNA: TGTGCCAGCAGCCACAGACAGGCGTTGAACACTGAAGCTTTCTTT
CDR3: CASSHRQALNTEAFF
D: NA
size: NA
V: TRBV11-2
J: TRBJ1-1

DNA: TGTGCCAGCAGTTACCGAAGCGGGAGGGTTGAAAATGAGCAGTTCTTC
CDR3: CASSYRSGRVENEQFF
D: TRBD2
size: NA
V: TRBV6-5
J: TRBJ2-1

DNA: TGTGCCAGTAGTATAGGGGGACTAGCGGGAGGAGGGTTCTACAATGAGCAGTTCTTC
CDR3: CASSIGGLAGGGFYNEQFF
D: TRBD2
size: NA
V: TRBV19
J: TRBJ2-1

DNA: TGTGCCAGCAGCGTAGACAGGGCCCTACAGATGAACACTGAAGCTTTCTTT
CDR3: CASSVDRALQMNTEAFF
D: NA
size: few
V: TRBV9
J: TRBJ1-1

DNA: TGTGCCAGCGGAGAAGCGAACACTGAAGCTTTCTTT
CDR3: CASGEANTEAFF
D: NA
size: few
V: TRBV7-9
J: TRBJ1-1

DNA: TGTGCCAGCAGCGTATCGATCGACAGGTACACTGAAGCTTTCTTT
CDR3: CASSVSIDRYTEAFF
D: NA
size: few
V: TRBV9
J: TRBJ1-1

DNA: TGTGCCGGCGGGCGGGGCTTAGGGACCCAGTACTTC
CDR3: CAGGRGLGTQYF
D: NA
size: many
V: TRBV30
J: TRBJ2-5

DNA: TGTGCCACCCGAGGACTAGCGGGAGGATACACCGGGGAGCTGTTTTTT
CDR3: CATRGLAGGYTGELFF
D: TRBD2
size: once
V: TRBV28
J: TRBJ2-2

DNA: TGTGCCACCAGTGATCCGCGGGCAGGGAGGGCCTACGAGCAGTACTTC
CDR3: CATSDPRAGRAYEQYF
D: TRBD2
size: NA
V: TRBV24-1
J: TRBJ2-7

DNA: TGTGCCAGCAGTCTCTCCGAGACAGATACGCAGTATTTT
CDR3: CASSLSETDTQYF
D: NA
size: NA
V: TRBV28
J: TRBJ2-3

DNA: TGTGCCAGCAGTTCACAGGGACTAGCTAGCCATGAGCAGTTCTTC
CDR3: CASSSQGLASHEQFF
D: TRBD2
size: NA
V: TRBV28
J: TRBJ2-1

DNA: TGCGCCAGCAGCTTGGGAGGAGGGGTGAACACTGAAGCTTTCTTT
CDR3: CASSLGGGVNTEAFF
D: NA
size: NA
V: TRBV5-1
J: TRBJ1-1